The TCR beta chain described here comes from a study of OX40 agonist ivuxolimab in advanced cancers. Clones were read by immunoSEQ multiplex PCR, and TCRdb kept only the in-frame ones, dropping some. There are roughly 93,000 clones in the sample; roughly nine tenths occur only once, and around 0.5% lies in the top ten. Points from the study as a whole: Among some nonresponders, normalized T-cell clonal expansion was also low. Clonal expansion in partial responders at 0.1-3.0 mg/kg ranked among the lowest.

The junction had 6 bases not matched to a gene; V was cut back by 3 bases and J by 4 bases. Germline CDR1 is LGHNA and CDR2 is YNFKEQ. CDR3 length: 15 residues. As regards this clone: Its antigen is not known.

The receptor comes from an adult with an advanced solid tumor such as melanoma, head and neck, liver or kidney cancer. Sequences were derived from CD4+ or CD8+ T cells sorted from blood, sampled in a trial of the OX40 agonist ivuxolimab. The J gene is TRBJ1-2, the V gene TRBV4-2, with 9 bases fitting TRBD1. The CDR3 sequence: CASSQETGGGYGYTF. CDR3 in DNA: TGTGCCAGCAGCCAGGAAACAGGGGGCGGCTATGGCTACACCTTC.